This T cell receptor (beta chain) was recovered during a study of identical twins. This clonotype has only a few counts. Trimming took 5 bases from V and 5 from J, leaving 16 bases between them. Germline assignment: CDR1 SGHRS and CDR2 YFSETQ. The CDR3 has 14 amino acids. A single record per CDR3 protein comes from TCRdb applying MiXCR to the 5' RACE reads. The data hold around 250,000 distinct CDR3 sequences, with 5.5% to 7.5% observed a single time. These records were also assigned to another study, of T cells expressing NK-cell markers. In that study: HCMV specificity of expanded NKG2C+ T cell clones remained unclear.

This receptor was identified in a woman in her late teens or twenties in good health. Sequencing was performed on CD8+ T cells sorted from blood. The V and J genes are TRBV5-1 and TRBJ2-5; no definite D call. This CDR3 reads CASRPDIGLETQYF. For the CDR3, the DNA is TGCGCCAGCAGACCTGACATTGGGCTGGAGACCCAGTACTTC.